The 22 T cell receptor beta chains presented below share a single source sample, sequenced in a study of cytomegalovirus exposure and HLA in healthy donors. Amplification used 60 Vbeta primers and 13 Jbeta primers. Data came from immunoSEQ multiplex PCR; TCRdb stores just in-frame clones and leaves some out. This table has 60,000 to 80,000 clones, 65% to 80% appearing once. The sequencing sample was made of PBMCs. These receptors originate from a young woman in good health and CMV-seronegative.

The chain links TRBV19 to TRBJ2-5, with TRBD2 identical over 15 bases. CDR1 is LNHDA and CDR2 is SQIVND in the germline V gene (reference sequence). CDR3 length equals 17 residues. V lost 5 bases and J lost 2; bases outside the gene matches: 6. CDR3 region: CASSPGLAGGGQETQYF. Here the CDR3 DNA reads TGTGCCAGTAGTCCGGGACTAGCGGGAGGAGGGCAAGAGACCCAGTACTTC.

J is TRBJ1-2 and V is TRBV7-8; D ambiguous. The germline gives CDR1 SGHVS, CDR2 FQNEAQ. This CDR3 is 14 amino acids long. V was cut by 5 bases and J by 4 bases, with 14 bases left in between. For the CDR3, the DNA is TGTGCCAGCAGCATAGTCGAGGGTGGCTATGGCTACACCTTC. Amino acids: CASSIVEGGYGYTF.

The V gene is TRBV28, the J gene TRBJ1-5; tentatively, D is TRBD1 (6 bases). This CDR3 region has 16 residues. Germline values: CDR1 MDHEN, CDR2 SYDVKM. V shed 2 bases and J shed 6 bases, with 17 bases lying between them. The CDR3: CASSLGRRGAGQPQHF. CDR3 bases: TGTGCCAGCAGTTTAGGCCGCCGGGGGGCCGGTCAGCCCCAGCATTTT. Filled out from reference TRBV28 and TRBJ1-5, the complete variable domain reads DVKVTQSSRYLVKRTGEKVFLECVQDMDHENMFWYRQDPGLGLRLIYFSYDVKMKEKGDIPEGYSVSREKKERFSLILESASTNQTSMYLCASSLGRRGAGQPQHFGDGTRLSIL.

The genes are TRBV19 and TRBJ2-2; TRBD1 aligns across 11 bases. V gave up 4 bases and J gave up 0 bases; unmatched junction bases: 1. The CDR3 has 16 residues. Germline CDR1 and CDR2: LNHDA and SQIVND (reference sequence). The CDR3 spells CASSTGQGANTGELFF. The CDR3 DNA is TGTGCCAGTAGTACGGGACAGGGGGCGAACACCGGGGAGCTGTTTTTT.

The rearrangement links TRBV27 to TRBJ1-1; 8 bases line up with TRBD1. The CDR3 consists of 14 residues. After removal of 6 bases from V and 2 bases from J, the junction contained 5 bases not matched to a gene. Germline V gene data show CDR1 as MNHEY and CDR2 as SMNVEV (reference sequence). CDR3 loop: CASSPGQANTEAFF. CDR3 bases: TGTGCCAGCAGCCCGGGACAGGCCAACACTGAAGCTTTCTTT.

This clone was seen more than once but under ten times. The J gene is TRBJ2-7, the V gene TRBV5-1; possible D gene TRBD2, 5 bases. The CDR3 consists of 13 residues. Trimming took 4 bases from V and 5 from J, leaving 13 bases between them. CDR1 is SGHRS and CDR2 is YFSETQ in the germline V gene. The CDR3 DNA is TGCGCCAGCAGCCCCACGACTAAAGACGAGCAGTACTTC. It translates to CASSPTTKDEQYF.

As to this clone: A junction end diverges from the germline sequence, so it may reflect a read error. Different DNA sequences within this sample yield the same CDR3. The chain joins TRBV28 to TRBJ2-7; 10 positions agree with TRBD2. CDR3 length: 15 residues. From germline, CDR1 is MDHEN and CDR2 SYDVKM. This chain's CDR3 is CASSPPSGSHYEQYF. The CDR3 coding sequence is TGCGCCAGCAGTCCCCCTAGCGGGAGTCATTACGAGCAGTACTTC.

The chain combines TRBV9 with TRBJ2-2, with 9 bases lining up with TRBD2. This CDR3 has 15 residues. After removal of 0 bases from V and 7 bases from J, the junction contained 4 bases not matched to a gene. The germline CDR1 and CDR2 sequences are SGDLS and YYNGEE. CDR3 amino acids: CASSVEAAGGGELFF. CDR3 in DNA: TGTGCCAGCAGCGTAGAGGCAGCGGGAGGCGGGGAGCTGTTTTTT.

In this sample, this clone turned up a few times. The chain links TRBV5-6 to TRBJ1-4, with TRBD1 identical over 10 bases. The junction had 10 bases not matched to a gene; V was cut back by 3 bases and J by 5 bases. Germline CDR1 and CDR2: SGHDT and YYEEEE. The length of the CDR3 is 17 residues. This chain's CDR3 is CASSSPLPGQGNEKLFF. In nucleotides, the CDR3 is TGTGCCAGCAGCTCCCCATTACCGGGACAGGGGAATGAAAAACTGTTTTTT.

This clone appeared a single time. The same CDR3 also results from other DNA sequences found in this sample. The rearrangement joins TRBV29-1 to TRBJ1-2, with 10 nucleotides matching TRBD1. CDR3 length: 12 residues. With 7 bases clipped from V and 2 bases from J, the junction kept 1 base outside the gene matches. Germline V gene lookup returns CDR1 SQVTM and CDR2 ANQGSEA. The CDR3 is CSGTGGNYGYTF. CDR3 bases: TGCAGCGGGACAGGGGGGAACTATGGCTACACCTTC. The full variable domain, with the rest looked up from reference TRBV29-1 and TRBJ1-2, is SAVISQKPSRDICQRGTSLTIQCQVDSQVTMMFWYRQQPGQSLTLIATANQGSEATYESGFVIDKFPISRPNLTFSTLTVSNMSPEDSSIYLCSGTGGNYGYTFGSGTRLTVV.

V and J are TRBV7-2 and TRBJ1-5; D is unresolved. Germline CDR1 is SGHTA and CDR2 is FQGNSA. V lost 3 bases and J 5 bases, leaving 14 bases between the germline ends. CDR3 length equals 15 residues. Here the CDR3 DNA reads TGTGCCAGCAGCTTTGGTCCAGGAGGCGATCAGCCCCAGCATTTT. Translated, it gives CASSFGPGGDQPQHF.

In DNA, the CDR3 is TGTGCCAGCAGTGACTCCGAGCGGGAGGGCACCGGGGAGCTGTTTTTT. Translating gives CASSDSEREGTGELFF. The chain employs TRBV6-4 and TRBJ2-2; 10 bases match TRBD2. The CDR3 has 16 amino acids. Germline V CDR1 and CDR2: MRHNA, SNTAGT. With 0 bases clipped from V and 4 bases from J, the junction kept 2 bases outside the gene matches.

The rearrangement uses TRBV5-1 and TRBJ1-1; 9 bases agree with TRBD1. Looked up from germline, CDR1 is SGHRS and CDR2 is YFSETQ. V shed 2 bases, J shed 4 bases, and the junction held 3 bases outside the gene matches. The CDR3 has 14 amino acids. As DNA, the CDR3 is TGCGCCAGCAGCTTTGACAGGGGGTCCACTGAAGCTTTCTTT. Protein product: CASSFDRGSTEAFF. The full variable domain, rest sourced from reference TRBV5-1 and TRBJ1-1, is KAGVTQTPRYLIKTRGQQVTLSCSPISGHRSVSWYQQTPGQGLQFLFEYFSETQRNKGNFPGRFSGRQFSNSRSEMNVSTLELGDSALYLCASSFDRGSTEAFFGQGTRLTVV.

The chain uses TRBV7-3 and TRBJ2-1, with 7 bases that match TRBD2. V gave up 0 bases and J gave up 7 bases; unmatched junction bases: 12. Looked up from germline, CDR1 is SGHTA and CDR2 is FQGTGA. The CDR3 loop spans 17 amino acids. The chain's CDR3 is CASSLTAGAGTRNEQFF. The CDR3 DNA sequence: TGTGCCAGCAGCTTAACGGCCGGAGCGGGAACGCGTAATGAGCAGTTCTTC.

This chain connects TRBV29-1 to TRBJ2-7; 8 bases line up with TRBD1. The CDR3 contains 14 residues. The germline gives CDR1 SQVTM, CDR2 ANQGSEA. V gave up 3 bases and J gave up 2 bases; unmatched junction bases: 6. CDR3 protein: CSVEWAGGPYEQYF. For the CDR3, the DNA is TGCAGCGTTGAGTGGGCAGGGGGCCCCTACGAGCAGTACTTC.

This chain joins TRBV6-5 and TRBJ2-7, with 8 bases matching TRBD2. CDR1 and CDR2 from the germline V gene are MNHEY and SVGAGI. Unmatched junction bases numbered 1, after V lost 4 bases and J lost 2 bases. This CDR3 is 13 amino acids long. CDR3 protein: CASSFGRAYEQYF. In DNA form, the CDR3 reads TGTGCCAGCAGTTTCGGGAGGGCCTACGAGCAGTACTTC.

The chain couples TRBV9 to TRBJ2-5; 8 bases align to TRBD2. Germline V gene sequence: CDR1 SGDLS, CDR2 YYNGEE. The CDR3 runs to 15 residues. J gave up 3 bases and V 4 bases, and 8 bases lay outside the gene matches. The CDR3 DNA sequence: TGTGCCAGCAGCCTTGCAGCGGGGGAAAAAGAGACCCAGTACTTC. It codes for CASSLAAGEKETQYF.

V usage is TRBV28 and J usage is TRBJ1-2; 9 nucleotides match TRBD1. Germline loops: CDR1 MDHEN, CDR2 SYDVKM. The CDR3 contains 16 residues. With 3 bases clipped from V and 5 bases from J, the junction kept 10 bases outside the gene matches. This CDR3 reads CASSLTGGPPGYGYTF. The CDR3 bases are TGTGCCAGCAGTTTGACAGGGGGGCCCCCTGGATATGGCTACACCTTC.

This chain's CDR3 is CASRGQSVVQPQHF. The CDR3 nucleotides read TGTGCCAGCAGAGGACAGAGCGTTGTTCAGCCCCAGCATTTT. The chain joins TRBV2 to TRBJ1-5, with TRBD1 as a possible D gene (6 bases). V lost 6 bases and J lost 6, with 15 bases in between. From germline, CDR1 is SNHLY and CDR2 FYNNEI. This CDR3 is 14 amino acids long.

The rearrangement joins TRBV4-1 to TRBJ2-3, with TRBD1 matching over 10 bases. The CDR3 has 14 residues. V dropped 4 bases and J dropped 5; count of bases not matched to a gene: 3. Germline lookup yields CDR1 MGHRA and CDR2 YSYEKL. The CDR3 reads CASSPDRGQDTQYF. As DNA, the CDR3 is TGCGCCAGCAGCCCCGACAGGGGGCAAGATACGCAGTATTTT.

This clone was seen only a few times. The chain joins TRBV9 to TRBJ2-7, with 8 bases that match TRBD2. The CDR3 runs to 12 residues. Trimming took 4 bases from V and 3 from J; bases not matched to a gene: 0. Germline CDR1 reads SGDLS; CDR2 reads YYNGEE. The CDR3 coding sequence is TGTGCCAGCAGCCGGGGGGGCTACGAGCAGTACTTC. It codes for CASSRGGYEQYF. Using reference TRBV9 and TRBJ2-7 for the parts outside the CDR3, the full variable domain is DSGVTQTPKHLITATGQRVTLRCSPRSGDLSVYWYQQSLDQGLQFLIQYYNGEERAKGNILERFSAQQFPDLHSELNLSSLELGDSALYFCASSRGGYEQYFGPGTRLTVT.

As for this clone: One end of the junction does not line up with germline, which may come from a read error. The V call is TRBV9, the J call TRBJ1-1, with 9 bases lining up with TRBD1. CDR3 length: 15 residues. Germline V lookup: CDR1 SGDLS, CDR2 YYNGEE. CDR3 loop: CASSPGTGRDTEALF. For the CDR3, the DNA is TGTGCCAGCAGCCCTGGGACAGGGAGGGACACTGAAGCTCTCTTT.